These 11 T cell receptor beta chains were sequenced from one sample in a study of cytomegalovirus exposure and HLA in healthy donors. The PCR ran on 60 Vbeta and 13 Jbeta primers. Measured with immunoSEQ multiplex PCR; TCRdb has only the in-frame clones, and not every one. The sample holds about 130,000 clones, approximately 70% seen once. Sequenced: PBMCs. The receptors here all came from a woman between 55 and 75 years old in good health and CMV-seropositive.

The chain is built from TRBV7-9 and TRBJ2-3; D remains ambiguous. This CDR3 is built from 13 residues. Trimming took 10 bases from V and 4 from J, leaving 15 bases between them. Germline-derived CDR1 and CDR2 are SEHNR and FQNEAQ (reference sequence). The CDR3 coding sequence is TGTGCCACCCGAGCTAGTATGGCAGATACGCAGTATTTT. Its protein is CATRASMADTQYF.

This sequence joins TRBV25-1 and TRBJ1-6; 10 bases are shared with TRBD1. Trimming at V came to 2 bases and at J to 9 bases, leaving 4 bases not matched to a gene. This CDR3 is built from 15 residues. From germline, CDR1 is MGHDK and CDR2 SYGVNS. The CDR3 region is CASSEEGTGASPLHF. Here the CDR3 DNA reads TGTGCCAGCAGTGAAGAGGGGACAGGGGCTTCACCCCTCCACTTT.

This clone was counted only a few times. The chain couples TRBV27 to TRBJ1-1; D remains ambiguous. Trimming took 7 bases from V and 2 from J, leaving 11 bases between them. CDR1 MNHEY and CDR2 SMNVEV come from the germline V gene (reference sequence). The CDR3 has 13 amino acids. CDR3 sequence (DNA): TGTGCCAGCACCGACCGAGGTAACACTGAAGCTTTCTTT. Translation: CASTDRGNTEAFF.

This clone was seen only a few times. In the same sample, other DNA sequences code for this CDR3. This rearrangement joins TRBV4-1 to TRBJ1-6; D gene ambiguous. The CDR3 contains 15 residues. Germline-derived CDR1 and CDR2 are MGHRA and YSYEKL. With 2 bases removed from V and 3 bases from J, the gap between germline ends came to 8 bases. The CDR3 bases are TGCGCCAGCAGCCAAAGAGGTGACTATAATTCACCCCTCCACTTT. Amino acids: CASSQRGDYNSPLHF.

This chain joins TRBV11-2 and TRBJ1-1; 8 bases are a match to TRBD1. The CDR3 runs to 15 residues. Germline CDR1 is SGHAT and CDR2 is FQNNGV. Trimming removed 1 base from V and 3 bases from J; junction bases left unmatched: 4. The CDR3 here is CASSLGQGIYTEAFF. CDR3 coding DNA: TGTGCCAGCAGCTTAGGACAGGGGATATACACTGAAGCTTTCTTT.

The chain uses TRBV2 and TRBJ2-7; 7 bases map to TRBD1. J lost 0 bases, V lost 5 bases, and 4 bases had no gene match. The CDR3 sequence is 14 residues long. Germline lookup yields CDR1 SNHLY and CDR2 FYNNEI. As DNA, the CDR3 is TGTGCCAGCAGTACGGGACAGCTCTCCTACGAGCAGTACTTC. Its translation is CASSTGQLSYEQYF.

In its sample, this clone was seen once. The rearrangement uses TRBV28 and TRBJ2-2; 8 nucleotides match TRBD1. The CDR3 has 14 amino acids. Germline assignment: CDR1 MDHEN and CDR2 SYDVKM. After removal of 6 bases from V and 8 bases from J, the junction contained 8 bases not matched to a gene. CDR3 sequence reads: CASRTGQGTGELFF. As DNA, the CDR3 is TGTGCCAGCAGGACCGGACAGGGAACAGGGGAGCTGTTTTTT.

V usage is TRBV6-1 and J usage is TRBJ2-6; D ambiguous. The CDR3 contains 15 residues. CDR1 and CDR2 (germline): MNHNS, SASEGT. Trimming left V 7 bases short and J 0 bases short, with 10 bases between. DNA for the CDR3: TGTGCCAGCATTCAGGTCTCCTCTGGGGCCAACGTCCTGACTTTC. Translation gives CASIQVSSGANVLTF.

CDR3 protein: CASSLFGVQPQHF. The CDR3 DNA sequence: TGTGCCAGCAGTTTATTCGGGGTTCAGCCCCAGCATTTT. V and J are TRBV27 and TRBJ1-5; D is unresolved. Germline V gene lookup returns CDR1 MNHEY and CDR2 SMNVEV (reference sequence). This CDR3 contains 13 residues. V dropped 1 base and J dropped 6 bases, with 7 bases sitting between them.

The chain is built from TRBV5-1 and TRBJ1-5, with 7 bases that match TRBD1. The V gene's germline CDR1 is SGHRS and CDR2 YFSETQ. This CDR3 has 16 residues. V was clipped by 0 bases and J by 1 base; unmatched bases: 4. The CDR3 sequence is CASSLEGGGSNQPQHF. For the CDR3, the DNA is TGCGCCAGCAGCTTGGAAGGGGGCGGGAGCAATCAGCCCCAGCATTTT.

The chain joins TRBV10-3 to TRBJ2-2, with 7 nucleotides matching TRBD1. Germline assignment: CDR1 ENHRY and CDR2 SYGVKD. J lost 2 bases, V lost 5 bases, and 8 bases had no gene match. This CDR3 has 16 residues. The CDR3 region has the DNA TGTGCCATCAGTAGGGGACAGACCTTTAACACCGGGGAGCTGTTTTTT. It translates to CAISRGQTFNTGELFF.